These T cell receptor beta chains were read from a single sample in a study of shared clonotypes between healthy human individuals. Sequenced by immunoSEQ multiplex PCR; TCRdb stores in-frame clones only, minus some. The data contain over 800,000 clones, around 93% of them singletons. What was sequenced was naive CD8+ T cells sorted from blood. All receptors come from a man aged 25 to 40 in good health. The CDR3 runs from the conserved cysteine through the conserved F or W. The order of the fields is CDR3 DNA, CDR3 protein, CDR3 length, V gene, J gene, D gene, clone size. D genes are given only for firm matches. Where a row states a size, it is once, few, many or the class of an expanded clone; other rows omit it.

CDR3nt: TGCGCCAGCAGCCGCACTTATGGCTTTGGGGACGGACACTACGAGCAGTACTTC
CDR3aa: CASSRTYGFGDGHYEQYF
len: 18
v_gene: TRBV4-1
j_gene: TRBJ2-7
d_gene: .
abundance: .

CDR3nt: TGTGCCAGAAGCTCCGGGGCGGACCCAAGCTCCTACAATGAGCAGTTCTTC
CDR3aa: CARSSGADPSSYNEQFF
len: 17
v_gene: TRBV5-3
j_gene: TRBJ2-1
d_gene: .
abundance: .

CDR3nt: TGTGCCAGCAGTCCGACTCTGAACACTGAAGCTTTCTTT
CDR3aa: CASSPTLNTEAFF
len: 13
v_gene: TRBV5-6
j_gene: TRBJ1-1
d_gene: .
abundance: once

CDR3nt: TGTGCCAGCAGTGAAGGCGGGAGCTCCTACAATGAGCAGTTCTTC
CDR3aa: CASSEGGSSYNEQFF
len: 15
v_gene: TRBV25-1
j_gene: TRBJ2-1
d_gene: TRBD2
abundance: .

CDR3nt: TGTGCCAGCACCCACCTAGGTGGTAGCGTTGTTCGCACAGATACGCAGTATTTT
CDR3aa: CASTHLGGSVVRTDTQYF
len: 18
v_gene: TRBV7-9
j_gene: TRBJ2-3
d_gene: .
abundance: .

CDR3nt: TGTGCCAGCAGCAGCACCCTGGGCAGACTCTATGGCTACACCTTC
CDR3aa: CASSSTLGRLYGYTF
len: 15
v_gene: TRBV7-9
j_gene: TRBJ1-2
d_gene: .
abundance: .

CDR3nt: TGTGCCAGCTCCGGGACAGGGAGTAATGAAAAACTGTTTTTT
CDR3aa: CASSGTGSNEKLFF
len: 14
v_gene: TRBV18
j_gene: TRBJ1-4
d_gene: TRBD1
abundance: .

CDR3nt: TGCGCCAGCAGCCAAGATTTACACGAGCAGTACTTC
CDR3aa: CASSQDLHEQYF
len: 12
v_gene: TRBV4-1
j_gene: TRBJ2-7
d_gene: .
abundance: .

CDR3nt: TGCAGCGTTGACGGGAACAATGAGCAGTTCTTC
CDR3aa: CSVDGNNEQFF
len: 11
v_gene: TRBV29-1
j_gene: TRBJ2-1
d_gene: .
abundance: .

CDR3nt: TGTGCCAGCAGCCAATTTCCGGGGGCGCCGAGCACAGATACGCAGTATTTT
CDR3aa: CASSQFPGAPSTDTQYF
len: 17
v_gene: TRBV4-2
j_gene: TRBJ2-3
d_gene: .
abundance: .

CDR3nt: TGTGCCAGCAGCAAAACTACCGGGACAGGGGTCTCTACCATATATTTT
CDR3aa: CASSKTTGTGVSTIYF
len: 16
v_gene: TRBV13
j_gene: TRBJ1-3
d_gene: TRBD1
abundance: .

CDR3nt: TGTGCCAGCGGTCCCCGGACAGGGTTGAGCAATGAGCAGTTCTTC
CDR3aa: CASGPRTGLSNEQFF
len: 15
v_gene: TRBV9
j_gene: TRBJ2-1
d_gene: TRBD1
abundance: .

CDR3nt: TGTGCCAGCAGCGCCCCCATTGAGGGGGGAGAAACCGGGGAGCTGTTTTTT
CDR3aa: CASSAPIEGGETGELFF
len: 17
v_gene: TRBV9
j_gene: TRBJ2-2
d_gene: .
abundance: .

CDR3nt: TGTGCCAGCAGCCTCGAGGGAGGGCCCTCTCGGGAGACCCAGTACTTC
CDR3aa: CASSLEGGPSRETQYF
len: 16
v_gene: TRBV4-2
j_gene: TRBJ2-5
d_gene: TRBD2
abundance: .

CDR3nt: TGTGCCAGCAGCTTCTTAGCGGGCACCTACAATGAGCAGTTCTTC
CDR3aa: CASSFLAGTYNEQFF
len: 15
v_gene: TRBV11-2
j_gene: TRBJ2-1
d_gene: TRBD2
abundance: .

CDR3nt: TGTGCCAGCAGGAGGGCGTGGGGGGCAAACTCCTACAATGAGCAGTTCTTC
CDR3aa: CASRRAWGANSYNEQFF
len: 17
v_gene: TRBV11-2
j_gene: TRBJ2-1
d_gene: .
abundance: few

CDR3nt: TGTGCCAGTAGTACCAGACAGGGCGATCAGCCCCAGCATTTT
CDR3aa: CASSTRQGDQPQHF
len: 14
v_gene: TRBV19
j_gene: TRBJ1-5
d_gene: TRBD1
abundance: once

CDR3nt: TGCGCCAGCAGCTTGGCCGGGACTAGCGGGAGTAAATACTACAATGAGCAGTTCTTC
CDR3aa: CASSLAGTSGSKYYNEQFF
len: 19
v_gene: TRBV5-1
j_gene: TRBJ2-1
d_gene: TRBD2
abundance: .

CDR3nt: TGTGCCAGCAGCTTACAGGGCACCATGAACACTGAAGCTTTCTTT
CDR3aa: CASSLQGTMNTEAFF
len: 15
v_gene: TRBV13
j_gene: TRBJ1-1
d_gene: .
abundance: .

CDR3nt: TGCGCCAGCAGCCCGCGGACAGGGGACATCTCTGGAAACACCATATATTTT
CDR3aa: CASSPRTGDISGNTIYF
len: 17
v_gene: TRBV5-1
j_gene: TRBJ1-3
d_gene: TRBD1
abundance: .

CDR3nt: TGCGCCAGCAGCCCCCCGGGAGGGATGATGGGTAGCACAGATACGCAGTATTTT
CDR3aa: CASSPPGGMMGSTDTQYF
len: 18
v_gene: TRBV5-1
j_gene: TRBJ2-3
d_gene: TRBD2
abundance: .

CDR3nt: TGCGCCAGCAGCCATGGGTCGGGAGCTTACAATGAGCAGTTCTTC
CDR3aa: CASSHGSGAYNEQFF
len: 15
v_gene: TRBV4-3
j_gene: TRBJ2-1
d_gene: .
abundance: .

CDR3nt: TGTGCCAGCAGGAAACAGGGGAGTCGGGCCGGGGAGCTGTTTTTT
CDR3aa: CASRKQGSRAGELFF
len: 15
v_gene: TRBV11-3
j_gene: TRBJ2-2
d_gene: TRBD1
abundance: .

CDR3nt: TGTGCCAGCAAACCACTAGCGGGAAGCACAGATACGCAGTATTTT
CDR3aa: CASKPLAGSTDTQYF
len: 15
v_gene: TRBV6-5
j_gene: TRBJ2-3
d_gene: TRBD2
abundance: .

CDR3nt: TGTGCCATTGGGTTTCCCGACACAGATACGCAGTATTTT
CDR3aa: CAIGFPDTDTQYF
len: 13
v_gene: TRBV27
j_gene: TRBJ2-3
d_gene: .
abundance: .

CDR3nt: TGTGCCAGCAGTACAGAGGGGGCGGGGGAGAACTACGAGCAGTACTTC
CDR3aa: CASSTEGAGENYEQYF
len: 16
v_gene: TRBV2
j_gene: TRBJ2-7
d_gene: .
abundance: .

CDR3nt: TGTGCCAGCAGCTTATACCCTAGCGGGAGTAGTCAAGAGACCCAGTACTTC
CDR3aa: CASSLYPSGSSQETQYF
len: 17
v_gene: TRBV7-6
j_gene: TRBJ2-5
d_gene: TRBD2
abundance: .

CDR3nt: TGTGCCAGCAGCATACGATTCGGGACTAACTACGAGCAGTACTTC
CDR3aa: CASSIRFGTNYEQYF
len: 15
v_gene: TRBV11-2
j_gene: TRBJ2-7
d_gene: TRBD2
abundance: .

CDR3nt: TGTGCCAGCAGCCCCCGCGTAGCTAGCGGGAGTTTCAACGAGCAGTACTTC
CDR3aa: CASSPRVASGSFNEQYF
len: 17
v_gene: TRBV9
j_gene: TRBJ2-7
d_gene: TRBD2
abundance: once

CDR3nt: TGTGCCAGCAGCTTTACAGTGGGAGGCTTGAGCTCCTACAATGAGCAGTTCTTC
CDR3aa: CASSFTVGGLSSYNEQFF
len: 18
v_gene: TRBV7-9
j_gene: TRBJ2-1
d_gene: .
abundance: .

CDR3nt: TGCGCCAGCAGCCAAGACATGGGCACCATGGTTGGAGATACGCAGTATTTT
CDR3aa: CASSQDMGTMVGDTQYF
len: 17
v_gene: TRBV4-1
j_gene: TRBJ2-3
d_gene: .
abundance: .

CDR3nt: TGCAGCGTAGACACAGGGTCGGGGGATACGCAGTATTTT
CDR3aa: CSVDTGSGDTQYF
len: 13
v_gene: TRBV29-1
j_gene: TRBJ2-3
d_gene: .
abundance: .

CDR3nt: TGTGCCAGCAGCTTAGACTCCAGCGTAGCCAAAAACATTCAGTACTTC
CDR3aa: CASSLDSSVAKNIQYF
len: 16
v_gene: TRBV11-1
j_gene: TRBJ2-4
d_gene: .
abundance: .

CDR3nt: TGCGCCAGCAGCCAAGCTTTAGGGTCGAATCAGCCCCAGCATTTT
CDR3aa: CASSQALGSNQPQHF
len: 15
v_gene: TRBV4-1
j_gene: TRBJ1-5
d_gene: .
abundance: .

CDR3nt: TGTGCCAGCAGCTTAGCCAGGGGGCCTGGAGATACGCAGTATTTT
CDR3aa: CASSLARGPGDTQYF
len: 15
v_gene: TRBV7-2
j_gene: TRBJ2-3
d_gene: TRBD1
abundance: .

CDR3nt: TGTGCCAGCAGCTTGGCCTGGAGAATGAACACTGAAGCTTTCTTT
CDR3aa: CASSLAWRMNTEAFF
len: 15
v_gene: TRBV5-5
j_gene: TRBJ1-1
d_gene: .
abundance: .

CDR3nt: TGTGCCGTTCAGGGGCTTCTTTCCTACGAGCAGTACTTC
CDR3aa: CAVQGLLSYEQYF
len: 13
v_gene: TRBV7-8
j_gene: TRBJ2-7
d_gene: .
abundance: .

CDR3nt: TGTGCCAGCAGTTGGGACAGTTTGATTGGGACCTACGAGCAGTACTTC
CDR3aa: CASSWDSLIGTYEQYF
len: 16
v_gene: TRBV28
j_gene: TRBJ2-7
d_gene: TRBD1
abundance: .

CDR3nt: TGTGCCAACCATAGGAAGACAGGGGGCGTTACTAATGAAAAACTGTTTTTT
CDR3aa: CANHRKTGGVTNEKLFF
len: 17
v_gene: TRBV27
j_gene: TRBJ1-4
d_gene: TRBD1
abundance: .